The present entry profiles one TCR beta chain with its context. Antigen specificity is unknown. Only in-frame clones appear in the TCRdb table, and some are missing; sequencing was by immunoSEQ multiplex PCR. The sample consists of some 87,000 clones, roughly 89% of them appearing once. The data are from a study of graft-versus-host responses after intestinal transplantation. On the study more broadly: Recipients received multivisceral, liver-intestinal, or isolated intestinal transplants. Study-level points and caveats: Recipient marrow contained GvH clones, some of which appeared first in ileum or blood. Circulating GvH clones peaking coincided with falling HvG clones soon after transplant.

J was trimmed by 8 bases and V by 7 bases; bases with no gene match: 7. The V gene's germline CDR1 is MNHNS and CDR2 SASEGT. The CDR3 is 13 residues long. This rearrangement joins TRBV6-1 to TRBJ1-2; 10 bases are shared with TRBD1. The source was unstimulated CD4+ T cells sorted from spleen or lymph node cells, collected before intestinal transplant. The clonotype comes from a human donor who received an intestinal transplant. CDR3 coding DNA: TGTGCCAGCAAGACAGGGGGCGATTACGGCTACACCTTC. It encodes CASKTGGDYGYTF.